The 12 T cell receptor beta chains presented below share a single source sample, sequenced in a study of T cells in localized non-small cell lung cancer. TCRdb's copy holds only in-frame clones and misses some; the assay was immunoSEQ multiplex PCR. This table has tens of thousands of clones, 85% to 90% appearing once. Sequencing was performed on peripheral blood, taken before any cancer treatment. These TCRs come from a man aged 35-69 years with stage I squamous cell lung carcinoma.

The rearrangement links TRBV7-8 to TRBJ2-7, with a weak D call TRBD2 (5 bases). With 7 bases removed from V and 7 bases from J, the gap between germline ends came to 17 bases. The V gene's germline CDR1 is SGHVS and CDR2 FQNEAQ. The CDR3 spans 13 residues. The DNA for the CDR3 is TGTGCCAGCACCTATCAGGCCCCGGGGGAGCAGTACTTC. Translation: CASTYQAPGEQYF.

The chain couples TRBV18 to TRBJ1-1, with D tentatively TRBD1 (6 bases). CDR3 size: 14 residues. The germline gives CDR1 KGHSH, CDR2 LQKENI. V was pared by 3 bases and J by 4 bases, with 12 bases between. CDR3: CASSPSGAFTEAFF. CDR3 coding DNA: TGTGCCAGCTCACCCTCGGGGGCATTCACTGAAGCTTTCTTT.

The chain links TRBV28 to TRBJ1-4, with D uncertain. There are 12 residues in the CDR3. CDR1 is MDHEN, CDR2 SYDVKM, per germline. V lost 3 bases and J lost 8, with 7 bases in between. For the CDR3, the DNA is TGTGCCAGCAGTTTTGCCGAAGAAAAACTGTTTTTT. Translated: CASSFAEEKLFF.

V usage is TRBV11-3 and J usage is TRBJ2-7, with D possibly TRBD2 on 5 matching bases. From germline, CDR1 is SGHNT and CDR2 YENEEA. The CDR3 spans 14 residues. V gave up 5 bases and J gave up 0 bases, with 11 bases separating them. The DNA of the CDR3 is TGTGCCAGCAGCGAGGAGGCGGACTCCTACGAGCAGTACTTC. This codes for CASSEEADSYEQYF.

The gene calls are TRBV4-1 and TRBJ1-3; no reliable D call. Germline loops: CDR1 MGHRA, CDR2 YSYEKL. The CDR3 loop spans 17 amino acids. V was shortened by 1 base and J by 0 bases, with 13 bases between the two germline ends. The CDR3 DNA reads as TGCGCCAGCAGCCAAGTTCGCCAGGCCTTCTCTGGAAACACCATATATTTT. Protein sequence: CASSQVRQAFSGNTIYF.

V and J are TRBV2 and TRBJ2-4; 7 bases line up with TRBD2. The trim removed 5 bases at V and 1 base at J, leaving 8 bases unmatched. The CDR3 length is 16 residues. Looked up from germline, CDR1 is SNHLY and CDR2 is FYNNEI. The CDR3 protein is CASSPPLAVAKNIQYF. DNA for the CDR3: TGTGCCAGCAGTCCTCCTCTAGCGGTGGCCAAAAACATTCAGTACTTC.

The rearrangement joins TRBV10-3 to TRBJ2-1; 12 bases line up with TRBD2. CDR1 is ENHRY and CDR2 is SYGVKD in the germline V gene. After removal of 4 bases from V and 8 bases from J, the junction contained 6 bases not matched to a gene. The CDR3 is made up of 15 amino acids. This chain's CDR3 is CAISASGRASDEQFF. The CDR3 DNA reads as TGTGCCATCAGTGCTAGCGGGAGGGCCTCGGATGAGCAGTTCTTC.

CDR3 in amino acids: CASSSQLAGGYEQYF. The CDR3 DNA sequence: TGTGCCAGTAGTTCCCAACTAGCGGGAGGGTACGAGCAGTACTTC. V usage is TRBV19 and J usage is TRBJ2-7; 13 nucleotides agree with TRBD2. Germline V gene lookup returns CDR1 LNHDA and CDR2 SQIVND (reference sequence). The CDR3 sequence is 15 residues long. V lost 5 bases and J lost 4; bases outside the gene matches: 5. The complete variable domain, with remaining parts taken from reference TRBV19 and TRBJ2-7, reads DGGITQSPKYLFRKEGQNVTLSCEQNLNHDAMYWYRQDPGQGLRLIYYSQIVNDFQKGDIAEGYSVSREKKESFPLTVTSAQKNPTAFYLCASSSQLAGGYEQYFGPGTRLTVT.

The J gene is TRBJ1-4, the V gene TRBV7-9, with D unresolved. The CDR3 extends over 15 amino acids. V lost 4 bases and J 5 bases, leaving 14 bases between the germline ends. Germline V CDR1 and CDR2: SEHNR, FQNEAQ (reference sequence). The CDR3 loop reads CASSSNSDGNEKLFF. The CDR3 DNA follows: TGTGCCAGCAGCTCCAACTCGGACGGAAATGAAAAACTGTTTTTT.

This clone occurred a few times. The chain joins TRBV30 to TRBJ1-5; D gene uncertain. This CDR3 is 15 amino acids long. Germline V gene sequence: CDR1 GTSNPN, CDR2 SVGIG (reference sequence). Trimming took 4 bases from V and 3 from J, leaving 16 bases between them. The CDR3 reads CAWTRTGGLNQPQHF. The CDR3 coding sequence is TGTGCCTGGACCCGAACGGGAGGGCTCAATCAGCCCCAGCATTTT.

The chain uses TRBV7-9 and TRBJ2-1, with no clear D. The CDR3 runs 15 residues. V shed 0 bases and J shed 3 bases, with 9 bases lying between them. Looked up from germline, CDR1 is SEHNR and CDR2 is FQNEAQ (reference sequence). CDR3 sequence: CASSLAMAGYNEQFF. The CDR3 DNA reads TGTGCCAGCAGCTTAGCGATGGCCGGCTACAATGAGCAGTTCTTC.

The chain has TRBV5-4 and TRBJ2-5; D gene uncertain. The CDR3 is 12 amino acids. Looked up from germline, CDR1 is SGHNT and CDR2 is YYREEE (reference sequence). Trimming took off 2 bases at V and 4 bases at J, with 6 bases between the two ends. The CDR3 here is CASSFYRETQYF. In DNA form, the CDR3 reads TGTGCCAGCAGCTTTTATAGAGAGACCCAGTACTTC.